The 3 T cell receptor beta chains reported below all come from one sample, sequenced in a study of CD4+ T cells in melanoma. This table comes from immunoSEQ multiplex PCR, and its TCRdb copy is limited to in-frame clones, with some not included. The sample includes about 140,000 clones, roughly 91% of them seen just once. The receptors come from a human donor with melanoma.

The chain is built from TRBV4-1 and TRBJ1-1, with TRBD1 identical over 8 bases. Trimming took 0 bases from V and 0 from J; bases not matched to a gene: 6. There are 17 residues in the CDR3. Germline V gene data show CDR1 as MGHRA and CDR2 as YSYEKL. The DNA for the CDR3 is TGCGCCAGCAGCCAAGACAGGGGGCATCAAATGAACACTGAAGCTTTCTTT. It translates to CASSQDRGHQMNTEAFF.

For the CDR3, the DNA is TGCGCCAGCAGCCAAGCCTCTCGCACAGATACGCAGTATTTT. This translates into CASSQASRTDTQYF. V gene TRBV4-1 combines with J gene TRBJ2-3; D ambiguous. The CDR3 is 14 amino acids. The V end was cut by 1 base, the J end by 1 base, with 6 bases between. Germline V gives CDR1 MGHRA, CDR2 YSYEKL.

This clone was observed once. The rearrangement joins TRBV6-1 to TRBJ1-2, with D hard to call. Per the germline V gene, CDR1 is MNHNS and CDR2 is SASEGT. The V end was cut by 0 bases, the J end by 4 bases, with 15 bases between. The CDR3 consists of 16 residues. Here the CDR3 DNA reads TGTGCCAGCAGTGAAGCTGCCCGGTGGACGGTCTATGGCTACACCTTC. Translated: CASSEAARWTVYGYTF.